Listed below are T cell receptor beta chains from one sample, sequenced in a study of T-cell memory formation after mild COVID-19. TCRdb called the 5' RACE reads again in MiXCR, with one record for every CDR3 protein. Here the sample spans 410,000 or so distinct CDR3 sequences, 20% to 30% being singletons. Sequenced input: PBMCs or a T cell subset sorted from them (not recorded which). The source of these receptors is an adult woman who had mild COVID-19 (a few samples of this study predate the infection). Cell type and time point are not known. CDR3s include the opening cysteine and the closing phenylalanine or tryptophan. D genes are given only for firm matches. Clone size, where shown, is once, few, many, or a class for clones that have expanded.

>NA|TRBJ2-3|NA|TRBV24-1
CATSEDSTDTQYF
TGTGCCACCAGTGAAGACAGCACAGATACGCAGTATTTT
>NA|TRBJ2-5|NA|TRBV6-5
CASTRDTLYQETQYF
TGTGCCAGCACCCGTGACACCCTCTACCAAGAGACCCAGTACTTC
>NA|TRBJ1-2|TRBD1|TRBV4-1
CASRHLGQGASDGYTF
TGCGCCAGCAGACACCTCGGGCAGGGGGCTTCGGATGGCTACACCTTC
>NA|TRBJ2-1|TRBD2|TRBV7-6
CASSLAIASGFYNEQFF
TGTGCCAGCAGCCTCGCCATCGCTAGCGGCTTTTACAATGAGCAGTTCTTC
>few|TRBJ2-1|NA|TRBV6-1
CASRLPVGASSYNEQFF
TGTGCCAGCAGATTGCCGGTGGGCGCTAGCTCCTACAATGAGCAGTTCTTC
>NA|TRBJ2-2|TRBD2|TRBV3-1
CASSQTGLSTGELFF
TGTGCCAGCAGCCAAACGGGACTATCCACCGGGGAGCTGTTTTTT
>many|TRBJ2-3|NA|TRBV27
CASSFTRATDTQYF
TGTGCCAGCAGTTTCACAAGGGCGACAGATACGCAGTATTTT
>few|TRBJ2-1|TRBD1|TRBV7-9
CASSKRQGAYNEQFF
TGTGCCAGCAGCAAGCGACAGGGGGCGTACAATGAGCAGTTCTTC
>NA|TRBJ1-1|NA|TRBV20-1
CSASTLTEAFF
TGCAGTGCTAGTACCCTCACTGAAGCTTTCTTT
>NA|TRBJ2-1|NA|TRBV7-8
CASSLGRRERGYNEQFF
TGTGCCAGCAGCTTGGGCCGACGGGAGAGAGGCTACAATGAGCAGTTCTTC
>few|TRBJ1-1|TRBD1|TRBV20-1
CSARKGAEPSLTFF
TGCAGTGCTAGAAAGGGGGCGGAACCCTCCTTGACTTTCTTT
>NA|TRBJ2-1|NA|TRBV7-2
CASSSQGGVAYNEQFF
TGTGCCAGCAGCTCCCAGGGCGGGGTGGCCTACAATGAGCAGTTCTTC
>few|TRBJ2-1|TRBD2|TRBV7-9
CASSLPREGQFF
TGTGCCAGCAGCTTACCACGGGAGGGGCAGTTCTTC
>NA|TRBJ2-4|TRBD2|TRBV6-6
CASSWEGPGLQYF
TGTGCCAGCAGTTGGGAGGGGCCGGGTCTACAGTACTTC
>few|TRBJ2-1|TRBD2|TRBV29-1
CSVEEGGNEQFF
TGCAGCGTTGAAGAGGGAGGGAATGAGCAGTTCTTC
>few|TRBJ2-2|NA|TRBV5-1
CASFYGNTGELFF
TGCGCCAGCTTCTACGGTAACACCGGGGAGCTGTTTTTT
>NA|TRBJ1-3|NA|TRBV12-3/TRBV12-4
CASFLGGFSGNTIYF
TGTGCCAGTTTTTTGGGGGGATTCTCTGGAAACACCATATATTTT
>NA|TRBJ2-5|TRBD2|TRBV20-1
CSASRLASGDRLETQYF
TGCAGTGCTAGTCGGTTGGCTAGCGGGGATAGGTTAGAGACCCAGTACTTC
>few|TRBJ2-7|TRBD2|TRBV19
CASSISGASYEQYF
TGTGCCAGCAGCATTAGCGGGGCCTCCTACGAGCAGTACTTC
>many|TRBJ2-3|NA|TRBV24-1
CATRGLTDTQYF
TGTGCCACGCGGGGCCTCACAGATACGCAGTATTTT
>NA|TRBJ1-2|NA|TRBV5-6
CASSSPTGYTF
TGTGCCAGCAGCTCCCCAACTGGCTACACCTTC
>few|TRBJ2-3|NA|TRBV7-9
CASRAGYLGGSTDTQYF
TGTGCCAGCAGGGCGGGGTACCTTGGCGGGAGCACAGATACGCAGTATTTT
>many|TRBJ2-7|TRBD2|TRBV5-1
CASSGGLVEEQYF
TGCGCCAGCAGCGGGGGACTAGTTGAGGAGCAGTACTTC
>few|TRBJ2-1|TRBD2|TRBV20-1
CSAPTSGSGDEQFF
TGCAGTGCGCCTACTAGCGGGAGTGGCGATGAGCAGTTCTTC
>few|TRBJ1-4|NA|TRBV5-1
CASSPWTDSNEKLFF
TGCGCCAGCAGCCCTTGGACAGATTCAAATGAAAAACTGTTTTTT
>few|TRBJ2-3|NA|TRBV20-1
CSAPTSRGGGDTQYF
TGCAGTGCTCCAACTAGCCGAGGGGGGGGAGATACGCAGTATTTT
>NA|TRBJ2-4|NA|TRBV7-2
CASVTGGEAKNIQYF
TGTGCCAGCGTAACAGGAGGTGAAGCCAAAAACATTCAGTACTTC
>NA|TRBJ1-2|NA|TRBV29-1
CSVEGGLEAYGYTF
TGCAGCGTTGAGGGGGGACTCGAAGCCTATGGCTACACCTTC
>once|TRBJ1-1|NA|TRBV5-6
CASSLGFSGARKAFF
TGTGCCAGCAGCTTGGGTTTTTCAGGGGCGCGGAAAGCTTTCTTT
>many|TRBJ2-1|TRBD1|TRBV5-1
CASSLIPTGGANNEQFF
TGCGCCAGCAGCTTGATCCCGACAGGGGGTGCGAACAATGAGCAGTTCTTC
>few|TRBJ2-5|NA|TRBV5-8
CASSFLGGYQETQYF
TGTGCCAGCAGCTTCCTGGGAGGATACCAAGAGACCCAGTACTTC
>many|TRBJ2-1|TRBD1|TRBV7-9
CASSMDRVSSYNEQFF
TGTGCCAGCAGCATGGACAGGGTGAGCTCCTACAATGAGCAGTTCTTC
>NA|TRBJ1-1|NA|TRBV2
CASSVDGRNTEAFF
TGTGCCAGCAGTGTGGACGGTAGGAACACTGAAGCTTTCTTT
>once|TRBJ1-2|TRBD1|TRBV7-9
CASSSPTDRRGYGYTF
TGTGCCAGCAGCTCTCCTACGGACAGGAGGGGCTATGGCTACACCTTC
>NA|TRBJ2-7|TRBD1|TRBV5-4
CASSLGVGTGYNEQYF
TGTGCCAGCAGCTTGGGGGTCGGGACAGGGTATAACGAGCAGTACTTC
>NA|TRBJ2-7|TRBD2|TRBV11-3
CASSLRGAGAGTYEQYF
TGTGCCAGCAGCTTAAGGGGAGCGGGAGCCGGGACCTACGAGCAGTACTTC
>NA|TRBJ2-5|TRBD1|TRBV5-1
CASSLVGTGGGETQYF
TGCGCCAGCAGCTTGGTGGGGACAGGGGGCGGAGAGACCCAGTACTTC
>few|TRBJ2-7|NA|TRBV12-3/TRBV12-4
CASSLGEPHGPYEQYF
TGTGCCAGCAGTTTGGGGGAGCCCCACGGTCCCTACGAGCAGTACTTC
>few|TRBJ2-7|TRBD1|TRBV6-5
CASSYRTGHEQYF
TGTGCCAGCAGTTATCGGACAGGGCACGAGCAGTACTTC
>few|TRBJ2-3|TRBD2|TRBV6-4
CASSDGLASTDTQYF
TGTGCCAGCAGTGACGGACTAGCTAGCACAGATACGCAGTATTTT
>many|TRBJ2-3|NA|TRBV18
CASSPPGGSDTQYF
TGTGCCAGCTCACCACCCGGGGGTTCGGATACGCAGTATTTT
>few|TRBJ2-3|TRBD2|TRBV6-1
CASSELAGGPDTQYF
TGTGCCAGCAGTGAATTAGCGGGAGGGCCAGATACGCAGTATTTT
>few|TRBJ2-2|TRBD1|TRBV6-4
CASSERTGITGELFF
TGTGCCAGCAGTGAAAGGACAGGGATTACCGGGGAGCTGTTTTTT
>NA|TRBJ2-4|NA|TRBV7-4
CASSLVCIQYF
TGTGCCAGCAGCTTAGTCTGCATTCAGTACTTC
>few|TRBJ2-2|TRBD2|TRBV9
CASSVGLAGSGEGELFF
TGTGCCAGCAGCGTAGGACTAGCGGGAAGTGGTGAAGGGGAGCTGTTTTTT
>few|TRBJ1-1|NA|TRBV20-1
CSAPMPWSTTEAFF
TGCAGTGCCCCTATGCCTTGGTCGACCACTGAAGCTTTCTTT
>NA|TRBJ2-1|TRBD2|TRBV9
CASSLGTRENEQFF
TGTGCCAGCAGCCTAGGGACTAGGGAAAATGAGCAGTTCTTC
>NA|TRBJ2-7|NA|TRBV14
CASSQDTLQGTGTPEQYF
TGTGCCAGCAGCCAAGACACCTTACAGGGGACGGGGACTCCCGAGCAGTACTTC